This TCR beta chain was observed in a study of blood T cell repertoires in COVID-19. The junction had 3 bases not matched to a gene; V was cut back by 3 bases and J by 7 bases. This CDR3 spans 14 amino acids. Germline V gene lookup returns CDR1 SGHTA and CDR2 FQGNSA. Libraries were prepared by immunoSEQ multiplex PCR; TCRdb keeps only in-frame clonotypes and omits some of them. This table has about 260,000 clones, over 80% appearing once. Sequencing used peripheral blood. This clonotype was obtained from a woman in her thirties or forties with acute or convalescent COVID-19. The chain couples TRBV7-2 to TRBJ1-6, with 7 bases aligning to TRBD1. The CDR3 nucleotides are TGTGCCAGCAGCTTTCAGGGGGGAAATTCACCCCTCCACTTT. Translation gives CASSFQGGNSPLHF. Using reference TRBV7-2 and TRBJ1-6 for the parts outside the CDR3, the full variable domain is GAGVSQSPSNKVTEKGKDVELRCDPISGHTALYWYRQSLGQGLEFLIYFQGNSAPDKSGLPSDRFSAERTGGSVSTLTIQRTQQEDSAVYLCASSFQGGNSPLHFGNGTRLTVT.